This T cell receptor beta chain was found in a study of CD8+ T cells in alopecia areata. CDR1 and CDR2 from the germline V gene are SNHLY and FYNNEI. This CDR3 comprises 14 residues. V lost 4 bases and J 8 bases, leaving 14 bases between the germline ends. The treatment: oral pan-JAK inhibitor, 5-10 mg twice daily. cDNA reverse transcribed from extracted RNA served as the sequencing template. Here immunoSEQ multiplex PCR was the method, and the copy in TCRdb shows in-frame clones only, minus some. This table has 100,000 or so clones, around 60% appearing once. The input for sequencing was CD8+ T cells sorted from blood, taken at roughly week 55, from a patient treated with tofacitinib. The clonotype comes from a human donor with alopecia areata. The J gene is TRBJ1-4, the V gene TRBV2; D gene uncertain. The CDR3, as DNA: TGTGCCAGCAGTGGGCCCCCCAGTGCAGAAAAACTGTTTTTT. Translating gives CASSGPPSAEKLFF.